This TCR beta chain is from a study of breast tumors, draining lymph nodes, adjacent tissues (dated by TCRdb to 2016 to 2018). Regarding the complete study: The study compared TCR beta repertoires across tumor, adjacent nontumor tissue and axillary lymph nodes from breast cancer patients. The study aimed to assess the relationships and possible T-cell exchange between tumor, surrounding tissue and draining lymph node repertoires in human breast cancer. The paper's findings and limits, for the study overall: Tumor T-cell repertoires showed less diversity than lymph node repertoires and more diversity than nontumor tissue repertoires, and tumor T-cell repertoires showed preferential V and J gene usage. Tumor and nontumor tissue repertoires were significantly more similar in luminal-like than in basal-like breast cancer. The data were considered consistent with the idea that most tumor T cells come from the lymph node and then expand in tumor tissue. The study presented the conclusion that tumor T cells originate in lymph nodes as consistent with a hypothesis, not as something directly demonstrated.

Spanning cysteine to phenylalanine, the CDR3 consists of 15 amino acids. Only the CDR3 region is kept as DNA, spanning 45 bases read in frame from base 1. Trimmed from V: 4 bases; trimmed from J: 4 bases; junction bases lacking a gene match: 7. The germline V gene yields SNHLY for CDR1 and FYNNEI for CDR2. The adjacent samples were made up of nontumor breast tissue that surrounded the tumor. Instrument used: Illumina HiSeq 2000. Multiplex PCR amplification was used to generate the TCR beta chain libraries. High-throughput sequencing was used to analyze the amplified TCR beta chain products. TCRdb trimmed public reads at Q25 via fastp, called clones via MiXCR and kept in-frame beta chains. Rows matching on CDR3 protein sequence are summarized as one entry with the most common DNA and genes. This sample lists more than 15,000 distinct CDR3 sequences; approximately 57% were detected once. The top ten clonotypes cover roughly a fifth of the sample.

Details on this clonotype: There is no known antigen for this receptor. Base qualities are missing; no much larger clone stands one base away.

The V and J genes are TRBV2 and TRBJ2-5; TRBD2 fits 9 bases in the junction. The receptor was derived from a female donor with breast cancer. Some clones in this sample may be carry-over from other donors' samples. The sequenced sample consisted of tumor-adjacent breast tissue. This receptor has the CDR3 CASSALAGMGETQYF. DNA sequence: TGTGCCAGCAGTGCCCTAGCGGGAATGGGAGAGACCCAGTACTTC.